This TCR beta chain was observed in a study of cytomegalovirus exposure and HLA in healthy donors. Trimming cost V 5 bases and J 0 bases, with 15 bases left between them. Germline CDR1 reads MNHEY; CDR2 reads SMNVEV (reference sequence). The CDR3 has 16 residues. The PCR was carried out with 60 Vbeta primers and 13 Jbeta primers. The repertoire was sequenced with immunoSEQ multiplex PCR; TCRdb's copy has only in-frame clones and lacks some. The sample records about 190,000 clones, around 82% being singletons. The TCR comes from a man younger than 35 in good health and CMV-seronegative. The chain recombines TRBV27 with TRBJ2-3; D possibly corresponds to TRBD2 (6 bases). Sample: PBMCs. This chain's CDR3 is CASSPLASTSTDTQYF. CDR3 sequence (DNA): TGTGCCAGCAGTCCGCTAGCGAGTACTAGCACAGATACGCAGTATTTT.